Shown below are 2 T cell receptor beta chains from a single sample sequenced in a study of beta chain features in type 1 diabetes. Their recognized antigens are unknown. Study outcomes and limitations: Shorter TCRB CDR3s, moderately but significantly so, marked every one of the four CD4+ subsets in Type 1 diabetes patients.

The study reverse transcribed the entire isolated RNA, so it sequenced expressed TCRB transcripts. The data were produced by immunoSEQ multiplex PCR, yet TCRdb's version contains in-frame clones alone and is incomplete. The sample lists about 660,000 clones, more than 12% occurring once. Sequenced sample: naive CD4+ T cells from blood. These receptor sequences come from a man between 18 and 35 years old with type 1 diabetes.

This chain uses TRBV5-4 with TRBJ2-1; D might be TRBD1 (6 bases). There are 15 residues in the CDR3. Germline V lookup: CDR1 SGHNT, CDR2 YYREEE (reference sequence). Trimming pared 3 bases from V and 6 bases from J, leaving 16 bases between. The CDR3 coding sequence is TGTGCCAGCAGCTACGGACAGCGCGGCCTCAATGAGCAGTTCTTC. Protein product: CASSYGQRGLNEQFF.

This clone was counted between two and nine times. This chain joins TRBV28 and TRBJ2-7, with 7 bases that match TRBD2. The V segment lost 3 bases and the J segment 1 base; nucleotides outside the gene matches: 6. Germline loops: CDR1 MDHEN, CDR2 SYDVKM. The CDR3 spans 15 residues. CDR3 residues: CASSLKWGGSYEQYF. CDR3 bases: TGTGCCAGCAGTTTGAAGTGGGGGGGTTCCTACGAGCAGTACTTC.